This T cell receptor beta chain was sequenced for a study of glioma-infiltrating T cells. On this clonotype: Its antigen is undetermined. Relative to the germline gene, one junction end is altered; a read error may explain this.

Using RNA template, CDR3s of TCR alpha and beta were amplified with iRepertoire arm-PCR. One-step reverse transcription and amplification started from roughly 100-400 ng of tissue mRNA or PBMC total RNA. Using its own MiXCR run on the multiplex PCR reads, TCRdb lists one record per CDR3 protein. The sample holds about 180,000 distinct CDR3 sequences, roughly 45% seen once. Study-level points and caveats: Tissue-blood divergence was below expectation in non-neoplastic patients, above in gliomas. Tissue and blood shared very few CDR3 sequences.

CDR1 is LNHDA, CDR2 SQIVND, per germline (reference sequence). CDR3 length: 15 residues. The sequenced sample was glioma tissue, nonneoplastic brain tissue, or PBMCs (not recorded which). This clonotype was obtained from a human donor with low-grade glioma or glioblastoma, undergoing nonglioma brain surgery, or in good health (not recorded which). The chain employs TRBV19 and TRBJ2-1, with TRBD2 matching over 10 bases. Written as DNA, the CDR3 is TGTGCCAGTAGTTACGGACTAGCGGCCTACAATGAGCAGTTATTC. Its protein product is CASSYGLAAYNEQLF.